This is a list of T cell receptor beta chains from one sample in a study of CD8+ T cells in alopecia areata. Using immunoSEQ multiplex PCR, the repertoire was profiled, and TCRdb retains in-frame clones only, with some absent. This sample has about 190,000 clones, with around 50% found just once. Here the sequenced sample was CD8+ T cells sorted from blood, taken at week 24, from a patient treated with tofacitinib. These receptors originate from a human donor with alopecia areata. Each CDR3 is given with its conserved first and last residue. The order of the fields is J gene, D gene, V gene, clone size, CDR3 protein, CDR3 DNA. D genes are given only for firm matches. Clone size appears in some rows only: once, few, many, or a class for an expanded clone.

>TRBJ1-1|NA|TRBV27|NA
CASSFSMNTEAFF
TGTGCCAGCAGTTTCAGCATGAACACTGAAGCTTTCTTT
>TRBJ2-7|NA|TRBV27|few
CASSLVGEYEQYF
TGTGCCAGCAGTTTAGTCGGGGAGTACGAGCAGTACTTC
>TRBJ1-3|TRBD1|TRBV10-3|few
CAIRTGPSGNTIYF
TGTGCCATCAGGACAGGGCCCTCTGGAAACACCATATATTTT
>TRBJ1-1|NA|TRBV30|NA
CAWSVTENTEAFF
TGTGCCTGGAGTGTTACAGAGAACACTGAAGCTTTCTTT
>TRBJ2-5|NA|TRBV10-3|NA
CAISDGSSRQETQYF
TGTGCCATCAGTGACGGTTCTTCCCGACAAGAGACCCAGTACTTC
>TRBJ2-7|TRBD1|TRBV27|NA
CASSAGQGGEQYF
TGTGCCAGCAGTGCAGGACAGGGCGGCGAGCAGTACTTC
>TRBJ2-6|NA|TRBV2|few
CASWGAKTGANVLTF
TGTGCCAGCTGGGGGGCGAAGACTGGGGCCAACGTCCTGACTTTC
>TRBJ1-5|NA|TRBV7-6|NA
CASSLGEGNQPQHF
TGTGCCAGCAGCTTAGGTGAGGGGAATCAGCCCCAGCATTTT
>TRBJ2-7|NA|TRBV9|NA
CASSLGRGYEQYF
TGTGCCAGCAGCCTCGGTAGGGGATACGAGCAGTACTTC
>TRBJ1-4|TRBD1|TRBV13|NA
CASSSGQGEKLFF
TGTGCCAGCAGCTCTGGACAGGGCGAAAAACTGTTTTTT
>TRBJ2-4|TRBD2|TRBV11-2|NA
CASSRIGTSNIQYF
TGTGCCAGCAGCCGGATCGGGACTAGCAACATTCAGTACTTC
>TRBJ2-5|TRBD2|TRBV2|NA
CASNPLAGRTQYF
TGTGCCAGCAATCCACTAGCGGGGCGGACCCAGTACTTC
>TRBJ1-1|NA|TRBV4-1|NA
CASSQGTASRNTEAFF
TGCGCCAGCAGCCAAGGGACGGCCTCTCGGAACACTGAAGCTTTCTTT
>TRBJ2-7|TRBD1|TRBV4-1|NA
CASSQSTGLYEQYF
TGCGCCAGCAGCCAATCGACAGGGCTCTACGAGCAGTACTTC
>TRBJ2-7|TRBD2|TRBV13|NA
CASSSQGGRAYEQYF
TGTGCCAGCAGCTCCCAGGGCGGGAGAGCCTACGAGCAGTACTTC
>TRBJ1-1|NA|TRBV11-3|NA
CASSTRGGAEAFF
TGTGCCAGCAGCACCAGGGGTGGAGCTGAAGCTTTCTTT
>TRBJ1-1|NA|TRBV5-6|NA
CASSLGSTEAFF
TGTGCCAGCAGCTTGGGCAGCACTGAAGCTTTCTTT
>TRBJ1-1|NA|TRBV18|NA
CASSPFEVTNTEAFF
TGTGCCAGCTCACCATTTGAGGTGACGAACACTGAAGCTTTCTTT